This T cell receptor (beta chain) was obtained from a study of regulatory T cells in long-lasting Graves disease. Study overall: Less than 3 months of antithyroid drugs had been taken by newly diagnosed Graves' patients. Overall study findings and caveats: Favored gene segments in persistent disease were TRBV28, TRBJ1-2 and TRBJ2-5. With approximately 2,500 shared public clonotypes, persistent patients exceeded new patients, who shared about a thousand.

About this clonotype: Its target is not known. A clone one base away is much larger, so this may be a read error.

Arm-PCR of CDR3 regions and iRepertoire HTBI primers were the basis on which TCR beta libraries were built. MiXCR was run by TCRdb on the multiplex PCR reads, yielding one entry per CDR3 protein. Seen here are about 460,000 distinct CDR3 sequences, 13% to 15% observed once, and the top ten hold over 15%. The CDR3 is 15 amino acids. Trimming cost V 5 bases and J 9 bases; bases outside gene matches: 11. Germline values: CDR1 MNHEY, CDR2 SVGEGT. The time point denotes: newly diagnosed GD, antithyroid drugs for less than 3 months. Isolated PBMC RNA provided the starting material for the TCR library. These data also featured in a second study, about T cells in Graves' hyperthyroidism and ophthalmopathy. That publication notes: The HTBI primer set served for first-round RT-PCR of the TCR CDR3.

The gene calls are TRBV6-2 or TRBV6-3 and TRBJ2-1, with TRBD1 matching 9 bases. The TCR sequence derives from a woman in her forties or fifties with Graves disease. The input for sequencing was peripheral blood mononuclear cells (PBMCs), taken at new diagnosis, from a patient treated with antithyroid drugs. CDR3 in amino acids: CASSEDEDRGFEQFF. The CDR3 DNA reads TGTGCCAGCAGTGAGGATGAGGACAGGGGTTTTGAGCAGTTCTTC.